This TCR beta chain is from a study of CD8+CD57+ T cells in acquired aplastic anemia. At the level of the study: Sorted CD4+ and CD8+ cells yielded roughly 3.5 ug of DNA on average.

Study results and limitations: The number of CD8+ CDR3 sequences shared by patients and controls was roughly 31. Significance was not reached for CD8+ Simpson's diversity between patients and controls.

Remarks on this clonotype: Its matching antigen is unknown.

The study profiled TCR beta VDJ and CDR3 using genomic DNA as template. TCRdb re-derived calls from the reads in MiXCR, one entry per CDR3 protein. The sample gives 300,000 or so distinct CDR3 sequences, roughly 50% of which show up once; roughly 8% is in the top ten. Germline V gene sequence: CDR1 DFQATT, CDR2 SNEGSKA (reference sequence). V lost 4 bases and J lost 6, with 13 bases in between. This CDR3 has 13 residues. Sequenced sample: sorted CD4+, CD8+, or CD8+CD57+ T cells (not recorded which) from PBMCs. The source is a human donor with severe aplastic anemia or a healthy control (not recorded which). The chain uses TRBV20-1 and TRBJ2-1; D is unresolved. The CDR3 DNA sequence: TGCAGTGCTAACCAGGCGAGAGGCAATGAGCAGTTCTTC. Residues: CSANQARGNEQFF.